This TCR beta chain emerged from a study of blood T cell repertoires in COVID-19. On the study more broadly: The origin of the acute and convalescent COVID-19 samples was the United States, Italy and Spain. Nucleic acid was either cDNA or gDNA, and it came from T cells, B-cell-depleted T cells, or PBMCs.

The ends were cut back, 1 base at V and 10 bases at J, with 14 bases in the middle. The CDR3 totals 14 residues. The V gene's germline CDR1 is MNHNS and CDR2 SASEGT. As processed by the authors: Estimates of nucleated cell counts were drawn from the amplification of reference gene primers. Profiled with immunoSEQ multiplex PCR; TCRdb holds only in-frame clones, not every one. The DNA was the basis for D and trimming; V, J and clone size are from that table. Altogether roughly 170,000 clones are present, 70% to 85% being singletons, with the ten largest covering about 1.2%. The receptor was isolated from a man aged 55 to 70 who had recovered from COVID-19. Sequencing used peripheral blood. The chain is built from TRBV6-1 and TRBJ2-1; TRBD1 might be the D (5 bases). CDR3 protein: CASSEEGPQGEQFF. The CDR3, as DNA: TGTGCCAGCAGTGAAGAGGGGCCCCAAGGAGAGCAGTTCTTC.